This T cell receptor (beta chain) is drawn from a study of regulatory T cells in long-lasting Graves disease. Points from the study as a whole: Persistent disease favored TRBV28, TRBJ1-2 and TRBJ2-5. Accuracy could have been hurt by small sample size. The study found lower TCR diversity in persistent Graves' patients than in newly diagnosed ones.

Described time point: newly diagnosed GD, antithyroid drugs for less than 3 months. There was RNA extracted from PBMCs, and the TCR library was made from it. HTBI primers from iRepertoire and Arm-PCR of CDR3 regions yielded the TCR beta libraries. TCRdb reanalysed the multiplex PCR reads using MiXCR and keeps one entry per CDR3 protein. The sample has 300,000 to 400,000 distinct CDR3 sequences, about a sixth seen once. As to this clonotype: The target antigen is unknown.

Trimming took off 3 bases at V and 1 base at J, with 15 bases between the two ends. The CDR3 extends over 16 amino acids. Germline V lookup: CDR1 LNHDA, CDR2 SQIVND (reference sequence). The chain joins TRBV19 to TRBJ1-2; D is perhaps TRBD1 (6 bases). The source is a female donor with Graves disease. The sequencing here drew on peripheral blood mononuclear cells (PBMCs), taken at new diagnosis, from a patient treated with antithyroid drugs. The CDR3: CASSMASRGFNYGYTF. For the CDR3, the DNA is TGTGCCAGTAGTATGGCTTCCAGGGGCTTTAACTATGGCTACACCTTC.